Presented here are 21 T cell receptor beta chains from one specimen sequenced in a study of resident and recirculating memory T cells in vitiligo. Sequencing was performed with immunoSEQ multiplex PCR; in TCRdb, only in-frame clones are kept and a portion is missing. The table lists 60,000 to 80,000 clones, roughly 92% of them singletons, with just under 5% in the top ten. Sequencing was done on a sample of blood. The receptors come from a male donor with vitiligo.

The J gene is TRBJ1-2, the V gene TRBV6-1; no clear D. Deletions cut 6 bases from V and 5 bases from J, with 16 bases between. CDR1 is MNHNS, CDR2 SASEGT, per germline. The CDR3 contains 14 residues. The CDR3 reads CASSGANGGYGYTF. As DNA, the CDR3 is TGTGCCAGCAGCGGCGCCAACGGAGGGTATGGCTACACCTTC.

This chain connects TRBV6-1 to TRBJ1-2; D may be TRBD1 (5 bases). Germline CDR1 is MNHNS and CDR2 is SASEGT. The length of the CDR3 is 13 residues. The germline V and J ends were trimmed by 6 bases and 5 bases, with 13 bases remaining between them. CDR3 sequence reads: CASSETDLYGYTF. CDR3 sequence (DNA): TGTGCCAGCAGCGAGACAGATCTTTATGGCTACACCTTC.

The chain carries TRBV7-8 and TRBJ2-1; 9 bases fit TRBD1. V gave up 7 bases and J gave up 5 bases; unmatched junction bases: 12. The V gene's germline CDR1 is SGHVS and CDR2 FQNEAQ. The CDR3 extends over 16 amino acids. The CDR3, as DNA: TGTGCCAGCACCTCCCTAACAGGGGGCATAAACAATGAGCAGTTCTTC. Translating it yields CASTSLTGGINNEQFF.

This chain links TRBV6-5 with TRBJ1-5, with 10 bases matching TRBD1. Per germline, CDR1 MNHEY and CDR2 SVGAGI. V was pared by 5 bases and J by 3 bases, with 4 bases of the junction left unmatched. The CDR3 is 15 residues long. CDR3 residues: CASSPGQGPNQPQHF. As DNA, the CDR3 is TGTGCCAGCAGTCCGGGACAGGGGCCCAATCAGCCCCAGCATTTT.

The V call is TRBV6-6, the J call TRBJ1-4; tentatively, D is TRBD1 (5 bases). The V end lost 8 bases, the J end lost 8 bases, and 18 bases lay between the germline ends. Germline V CDR1 and CDR2: MNHNY, SVGAGI (reference sequence). This CDR3 contains 14 residues. CDR3 in amino acids: CASGTGSGGEKLFF. CDR3 coding DNA: TGTGCCAGCGGAACAGGCTCGGGGGGGGAAAAACTGTTTTTT.

The genes are TRBV9 and TRBJ2-6; 7 nucleotides align to TRBD1. This CDR3 has 17 amino acids. CDR1 is SGDLS, CDR2 YYNGEE, per germline. V trimming: 3 bases; J trimming: 0 bases; junction bases outside the gene matches: 6. Written as DNA, the CDR3 is TGTGCCAGCAGCGCGTGGGACAGTAGCTCTGGGGCCAACGTCCTGACTTTC. Amino acids: CASSAWDSSSGANVLTF.

This chain uses TRBV18 with TRBJ1-2, with D perhaps TRBD1 (6 bases). CDR1 and CDR2 (germline): KGHSH, LQKENI. Trimming cost V 5 bases and J 8 bases, with 12 bases left between them. CDR3 length equals 12 residues. The CDR3 loop is CASSDRFEGYTF. CDR3 nucleotides: TGTGCCAGCTCAGACAGGTTTGAGGGCTACACCTTC. The full variable domain, completed using reference TRBV18 and TRBJ1-2, is NAGVMQNPRHLVRRRGQEARLRCSPMKGHSHVYWYRQLPEEGLKFMVYLQKENIIDESGMPKERFSAEFPKEGPSILRIQQVVRGDSAAYFCASSDRFEGYTFGSGTRLTVV.

In its sample, this clone was seen once. The chain recombines TRBV7-2 with TRBJ1-6; D uncertain. V was cut by 4 bases and J by 15 bases, with 10 bases left in between. The CDR3 has 11 amino acids. Per germline, CDR1 SGHTA and CDR2 FQGNSA. This chain's CDR3 is CASSSQRDLHF. CDR3 nucleotide sequence: TGTGCCAGCAGCTCCCAGAGGGACCTCCACTTT. Complete variable domain (other parts from reference TRBV7-2 and TRBJ1-6): GAGVSQSPSNKVTEKGKDVELRCDPISGHTALYWYRQSLGQGLEFLIYFQGNSAPDKSGLPSDRFSAERTGGSVSTLTIQRTQQEDSAVYLCASSSQRDLHFGNGTRLTVT.

This chain uses TRBV28 with TRBJ2-5; a weak D match, TRBD1 (5 bases). Trimming cost V 5 bases and J 2 bases, with 18 bases left between them. CDR1 is MDHEN, CDR2 SYDVKM, per germline. This CDR3 has 16 amino acids. CDR3 loop: CASSPPLGAGQETQYF. CDR3 DNA: TGTGCCAGCAGTCCCCCTTTAGGGGCAGGGCAAGAGACCCAGTACTTC.

The gene calls are TRBV4-3 and TRBJ2-1; D may be TRBD2 (6 bases). Deletions cut 4 bases from V and 2 bases from J, with 18 bases between. This CDR3 comprises 17 residues. The V gene's germline CDR1 is LGHNA and CDR2 YSLEER. This CDR3 reads CASSPRDGTGTYNEQFF. In DNA form, the CDR3 reads TGCGCCAGCAGCCCGCGGGACGGGACTGGGACCTACAATGAGCAGTTCTTC.

The chain links TRBV4-1 to TRBJ2-2, with a possible D match to TRBD2 (6 bases). Germline V gene data show CDR1 as MGHRA and CDR2 as YSYEKL. The V gene lost 3 bases and the J gene lost 6 bases, with 14 bases spanning the gap. This CDR3 is 15 amino acids long. The CDR3: CASSQPFGGPGELFF. The DNA of the CDR3 is TGCGCCAGCAGCCAGCCTTTCGGGGGTCCCGGGGAGCTGTTTTTT.

This chain links TRBV25-1 with TRBJ2-5; the D is unclear. Germline values: CDR1 MGHDK, CDR2 SYGVNS. The CDR3 is 13 amino acids. Trimming shortened V by 3 bases and J by 1 base, and 6 bases separated the two germline ends. Here the CDR3 reads CASSEAVQETQYF. Here the CDR3 DNA reads TGTGCCAGCAGTGAGGCAGTCCAAGAGACCCAGTACTTC.

The chain combines TRBV27 with TRBJ2-7; possible D gene TRBD1, 7 bases. Per germline, CDR1 MNHEY and CDR2 SMNVEV (reference sequence). CDR3 length: 20 amino acids. V was shortened by 2 bases and J by 0 bases, with 26 bases between the two germline ends. The CDR3 DNA reads as TGTGCCAGCAGTTTACCGGCCGCGGGACAGAGGACCTTTAGCTCCTACGAGCAGTACTTC. Protein: CASSLPAAGQRTFSSYEQYF.

This clone was seen once. J is TRBJ1-1 and V is TRBV6-6; no firm D call. The V end lost 6 bases, the J end lost 7 bases, and 15 bases lay between the germline ends. Germline V gene sequence: CDR1 MNHNY, CDR2 SVGAGI (reference sequence). The CDR3 has 13 residues. Here the CDR3 DNA reads TGTGCCAGCAGGACGCCGACATCGGTTGAAGCTTTCTTT. This gives the protein CASRTPTSVEAFF.

The gene calls are TRBV5-1 and TRBJ1-1; the D gene is possibly TRBD1 (5 bases). The CDR3 is made up of 14 amino acids. Germline V CDR1 and CDR2: SGHRS, YFSETQ. Trimming removed 5 bases at V and 4 bases at J, with 15 bases between. CDR3 DNA: TGCGCCAGCAGTATTCGGGGGGGAGGCACTGAAGCTTTCTTT. Its translation: CASSIRGGGTEAFF. The variable domain in full, with the rest retrieved from reference TRBV5-1 and TRBJ1-1, is KAGVTQTPRYLIKTRGQQVTLSCSPISGHRSVSWYQQTPGQGLQFLFEYFSETQRNKGNFPGRFSGRQFSNSRSEMNVSTLELGDSALYLCASSIRGGGTEAFFGQGTRLTVV.

The rearrangement links TRBV4-1 to TRBJ2-3, with D hard to call. V dropped 0 bases and J dropped 1 base, with 11 bases sitting between them. Germline V CDR1 and CDR2: MGHRA, YSYEKL. This CDR3 is built from 16 residues. CDR3 coding DNA: TGCGCCAGCAGCCAAGAGTTCGTTAGCCGCACAGATACGCAGTATTTT. This gives the protein CASSQEFVSRTDTQYF.

This chain joins TRBV5-6 and TRBJ2-7, with TRBD1 matching 9 bases. Germline lookup yields CDR1 SGHDT and CDR2 YYEEEE. The CDR3 covers 14 residues. The V segment lost 4 bases and the J segment 9 bases; nucleotides outside the gene matches: 11. This CDR3 reads CASSGVDRGFGQYF. The CDR3 bases are TGTGCCAGCAGCGGGGTGGACAGGGGTTTTGGGCAGTACTTC.

This chain uses TRBV2 with TRBJ1-5, with 8 bases identical to TRBD1. Germline V gene data show CDR1 as SNHLY and CDR2 as FYNNEI. This CDR3 spans 14 amino acids. V was clipped by 5 bases and J by 4 bases; unmatched bases: 4. CDR3 loop: CASSRQGKNQPQHF. The CDR3 coding sequence is TGTGCCAGCAGTCGACAGGGGAAAAATCAGCCCCAGCATTTT.

DNA of the CDR3: TGTGCCAGCAGCTTAATTTACAGTAGATACGAGCAGTACTTC. It specifies CASSLIYSRYEQYF. The chain has TRBV7-2 and TRBJ2-7; D is ambiguous. V lost 2 bases and J 4 bases, leaving 12 bases between the germline ends. Germline assignment: CDR1 SGHTA and CDR2 FQGNSA. This CDR3 has 14 residues.

This clone showed up just once. The rearrangement uses TRBV5-6 and TRBJ1-6; D gene ambiguous. The germline gives CDR1 SGHDT, CDR2 YYEEEE. V lost 0 bases and J 7 bases, leaving 8 bases between the germline ends. This CDR3 has 14 residues. CDR3 bases: TGTGCCAGCAGCTTGGCTCAGATAAATTCACCCCTCCACTTT. This sequence encodes CASSLAQINSPLHF. Together with reference TRBV5-6 and TRBJ1-6, the CDR3 gives the full variable domain: DAGVTQSPTHLIKTRGQQVTLRCSPKSGHDTVSWYQQALGQGPQFIFQYYEEEERQRGNFPDRFSGHQFPNYSSELNVNALLLGDSALYLCASSLAQINSPLHFGNGTRLTVT.

V gene TRBV11-3 combines with J gene TRBJ2-3; possible D gene TRBD1, 5 bases. CDR3 length: 13 residues. V lost 5 bases, J lost 6 bases, and 12 bases lay in between. Germline lookup yields CDR1 SGHNT and CDR2 YENEEA. The CDR3 DNA reads TGTGCCAGCAGCCCCCACCCAGGGGATACGCAGTATTTT. As protein: CASSPHPGDTQYF.